The 28 T cell receptor beta chains given below trace back to one sample, sequenced in a study of blood T cell repertoires in COVID-19. TCRdb keeps only in-frame clones here, not all; method: immunoSEQ multiplex PCR. The table shows tens of thousands of clones, with approximately 87% occurring only once. Material for sequencing was peripheral blood. These receptors were obtained from a woman in her sixties or seventies with acute or convalescent COVID-19.

The chain recombines TRBV6-6 with TRBJ1-5; 7 bases line up with TRBD1. The CDR3 has 17 residues. The germline gives CDR1 MNHNY, CDR2 SVGAGI (reference sequence). Losses at the gene ends were 5 bases for V and 0 bases for J; bases not matched to a gene: 10. CDR3 protein: CASSHTQTGSSNQPQHF. The CDR3 DNA sequence: TGTGCCAGCAGTCACACCCAGACAGGGAGTAGCAATCAGCCCCAGCATTTT.

This clone was detected once. This sequence joins TRBV19 and TRBJ2-2; tentatively, D is TRBD1 (6 bases). The germline V and J ends were trimmed by 9 bases and 9 bases, with 23 bases remaining between them. CDR1 and CDR2 from the germline V gene are LNHDA and SQIVND (reference sequence). The CDR3 contains 15 residues. The CDR3 nucleotides are TGTGCCAGCCAAAACAACAGGGTGCCTGGCCGGGAGCTGTTTTTT. Its translation: CASQNNRVPGRELFF.

This chain links TRBV19 with TRBJ2-4; no definite D call. In germline, CDR1 is LNHDA, CDR2 SQIVND (reference sequence). The CDR3 sequence is 15 residues long. V lost 7 bases and J 2 bases, leaving 15 bases between the germline ends. DNA of the CDR3: TGTGCCAGTATGCACAGAGCCAAAACCAAAAACATTCAGTACTTC. Amino acid sequence: CASMHRAKTKNIQYF.

The chain recombines TRBV6-6 with TRBJ2-2; unclear D gene. V shed 2 bases and J shed 6 bases, with 4 bases lying between them. From germline, CDR1 is MNHNY and CDR2 SVGAGI (reference sequence). CDR3 length equals 12 residues. In DNA form, the CDR3 reads TGTGCCAGCAGTTACCTCGCCGGGGAGCTGTTTTTT. Translated: CASSYLAGELFF.

The chain employs TRBV30 and TRBJ1-6; D is perhaps TRBD1 (5 bases). V dropped 2 bases and J dropped 7 bases, with 6 bases sitting between them. The germline V gene has CDR1 GTSNPN and CDR2 SVGIG (reference sequence). The CDR3 consists of 12 residues. In nucleotides, the CDR3 is TGTGCCTGGAGTCCAGGGAATTCACCCCTCCACTTT. It encodes CAWSPGNSPLHF.

The rearrangement joins TRBV11-2 to TRBJ2-2; 11 bases are shared with TRBD2. Looked up from germline, CDR1 is SGHAT and CDR2 is FQNNGV. The CDR3 is 15 residues long. V was clipped by 6 bases and J by 2 bases; unmatched bases: 2. The CDR3 DNA reads TGTGCCAGCAGACGACTAGCGGGAAACACCGGGGAGCTGTTTTTT. Translation gives CASRRLAGNTGELFF.

Notes on this clone: Mismatch with germline at one junction end may stem from a read error. The CDR3: CASSPRGRDQPQHF. The DNA of the CDR3 is TGTGCCAGCAGCCCTAGGGGGAGGGATCAACCCCAGCATTTT. This chain uses TRBV7-2 with TRBJ1-5, with D perhaps matching TRBD1 (6 bases). Germline loops: CDR1 SGHTA, CDR2 FQGNSA. CDR3 size: 14 residues.

The chain couples TRBV9 to TRBJ1-1; a weak D match, TRBD1 (6 bases). The CDR3 is 13 residues long. Germline lookup yields CDR1 SGDLS and CDR2 YYNGEE. Deletions cut 0 bases from V and 4 bases from J, with 7 bases between. DNA for the CDR3: TGTGCCAGCAGCGTAGAACAGGGCACTGAAGCTTTCTTT. Translating it yields CASSVEQGTEAFF.

The chain employs TRBV11-2 and TRBJ1-1, with D maybe TRBD1 (5 bases). The CDR3 contains 17 residues. Germline loops: CDR1 SGHAT, CDR2 FQNNGV. V shed 3 bases and J shed 3 bases, with 20 bases lying between them. The CDR3 DNA reads as TGTGCCAGCAGCTTTTCATATGGGGCGGGAGGGGACACTGAAGCTTTCTTT. Amino acids: CASSFSYGAGGDTEAFF.

The chain carries TRBV28 and TRBJ1-2; weak D call: TRBD1 (6 bases). Per the germline V gene, CDR1 is MDHEN and CDR2 is SYDVKM. The germline V and J ends were trimmed by 3 bases and 4 bases, with 15 bases remaining between them. CDR3 length: 15 residues. The CDR3 reads CASSFLLGQPYGYTF. In nucleotides, the CDR3 is TGTGCCAGCAGTTTCCTTCTGGGACAACCCTATGGCTACACCTTC.

The chain links TRBV15 to TRBJ1-6; D uncertain. Germline values: CDR1 LNHNV, CDR2 YYDKDF (reference sequence). There are 13 residues in the CDR3. V shed 8 bases and J shed 10 bases, with 15 bases lying between them. Here the CDR3 DNA reads TGTGCCACCCACCGGAGGTTGTGGTCACCCCTCCACTTT. It translates to CATHRRLWSPLHF.

The V call is TRBV3-1 (or the pseudogene TRBV3-2), the J call TRBJ1-5, with 9 bases identical to TRBD1. The germline CDR1 and CDR2 sequences are LGHDT and YNNKEL (reference sequence). The V segment lost 4 bases and the J segment 4 bases; nucleotides outside the gene matches: 2. The CDR3 sequence is 14 residues long. The CDR3 bases are TGTGCCAGCAGCCTCGGGACAGGGAATCAGCCCCAGCATTTT. Its protein is CASSLGTGNQPQHF.

The chain is built from TRBV2 and TRBJ2-7, with D hard to call. Germline CDR1 SNHLY, CDR2 FYNNEI. CDR3 length: 15 residues. Trimming removed 5 bases from V and 1 base from J, with 15 bases in between. CDR3 nucleotide sequence: TGTGCCAGCAGTTCCCCAATGGGCCTTTCCTACGAGCAGTACGTC. Translation gives CASSSPMGLSYEQYV.

J is TRBJ2-3 and V is TRBV5-1; TRBD1 agrees at 8 bases. Germline lookup yields CDR1 SGHRS and CDR2 YFSETQ. The CDR3 has 15 amino acids. After removal of 4 bases from V and 1 base from J, the junction contained 5 bases not matched to a gene. DNA for the CDR3: TGCGCCAGCAGCATGGGACAGGCGCGCACAGATACGCAGTATTTT. It codes for CASSMGQARTDTQYF.

In this sample, this clone turned up a few times. The chain combines TRBV3-1 (or the pseudogene TRBV3-2) with TRBJ1-1, with 10 bases that match TRBD1. V gave up 4 bases and J gave up 3 bases; unmatched junction bases: 11. CDR1 and CDR2 from the germline V gene are LGHDT and YNNKEL (reference sequence). This CDR3 is built from 17 residues. In DNA form, the CDR3 reads TGTGCCAGCAGCCCTAGGACAGGGGGAGAAACGGACACTGAAGCTTTCTTT. Translation gives CASSPRTGGETDTEAFF.

This chain connects TRBV12-3 or TRBV12-4 to TRBJ1-1; no clear D. This CDR3 is built from 13 residues. V dropped 3 bases and J dropped 1 base, with 6 bases sitting between them. The CDR3 DNA reads as TGTGCCAGCAGTTTTAGAGGGAACACTGAAGCTTTCTTT. Its protein is CASSFRGNTEAFF.

The chain has TRBV29-1 and TRBJ2-3, with D possibly TRBD1 on 6 matching bases. Germline V gene sequence: CDR1 SQVTM, CDR2 ANQGSEA. The CDR3 has 13 amino acids. V was trimmed by 3 bases and J by 3 bases, leaving 10 bases between them. The CDR3 reads CSVDSQGTDTQYF. The DNA of the CDR3 is TGCAGCGTTGATTCCCAGGGGACAGATACGCAGTATTTT.

This chain uses TRBV11-2 with TRBJ2-7, with D possibly matching TRBD1 (5 bases). The CDR3 loop spans 11 amino acids. Germline CDR1 and CDR2: SGHAT and FQNNGV. Trimming shortened V by 9 bases and J by 5 bases, and 11 bases separated the two germline ends. The CDR3 spells CASSIGDEQYV. The CDR3 DNA reads TGTGCCAGTTCTATAGGGGACGAGCAGTACGTC.

This clone occurred once. The chain couples TRBV19 to TRBJ1-4; 8 bases line up with TRBD1. There are 15 residues in the CDR3. CDR1 LNHDA and CDR2 SQIVND come from the germline V gene (reference sequence). The J segment lost 7 bases and the V segment lost 1 base, leaving 5 bases of the junction unmatched. As DNA, the CDR3 is TGTGCCAGTAGTATAGGGACAGGGAGCGGTGAAAAACTGTTTTTT. Translation: CASSIGTGSGEKLFF.

The V call is TRBV14, the J call TRBJ2-3, with D possibly matching TRBD2 (6 bases). The CDR3 runs 18 residues. Germline CDR1 SGHDN, CDR2 FVKESK. Trimming took off 4 bases at V and 2 bases at J, with 22 bases between the two ends. In nucleotides, the CDR3 is TGTGCCAGCAGCCTCCAAGACCGGGACTGGACTTTCACAGATACGCAGTATTTT. This codes for CASSLQDRDWTFTDTQYF. Variable domain in full (rest from reference TRBV14 and TRBJ2-3): EAGVTQFPSHSVIEKGQTVTLRCDPISGHDNLYWYRRVMGKEIKFLLHFVKESKQDESGMPNNRFLAERTGGTYSTLKVQPAELEDSGVYFCASSLQDRDWTFTDTQYFGPGTRLTVL.

In nucleotides, the CDR3 is TGTGCCAGCAGTGACTCTTGGAGGGGAAACTATGGCTACACCTTC. Translation gives CASSDSWRGNYGYTF. The chain links TRBV6-4 to TRBJ1-2, with D tentatively TRBD1 (5 bases). CDR1 is MRHNA and CDR2 is SNTAGT in the germline V gene. Deletions cut 0 bases from V and 2 bases from J, with 10 bases between. This CDR3 comprises 15 residues.

V is TRBV11-3 and J is TRBJ2-1, with unresolved D. Trimming took off 4 bases at V and 0 bases at J, with 13 bases between the two ends. Per the germline V gene, CDR1 is SGHNT and CDR2 is YENEEA. This CDR3 is 16 amino acids long. CDR3 sequence (DNA): TGTGCCAGCAGCTCTGGCCTAGTTGCCTCCTACAATGAGCAGTTCTTC. It yields the protein CASSSGLVASYNEQFF.

The chain has TRBV19 and TRBJ2-5; 8 nucleotides match TRBD1. The CDR3 runs to 14 residues. From germline, CDR1 is LNHDA and CDR2 SQIVND (reference sequence). V shed 6 bases and J 1 base; nucleotides not matched to a gene: 4. The CDR3 protein is CASSGTGIQETQYF. The CDR3, as DNA: TGTGCCAGTAGCGGGACAGGCATCCAAGAGACCCAGTACTTC.

The J gene is TRBJ2-5, the V gene TRBV19; TRBD2 matches at 16 bases. There are 17 residues in the CDR3. Germline lookup yields CDR1 LNHDA and CDR2 SQIVND (reference sequence). V shed 3 bases, J shed 5 bases, and the junction held 6 bases outside the gene matches. CDR3 sequence reads: CASSMEGLAGGRETQYF. CDR3 DNA: TGTGCCAGTAGTATGGAGGGACTAGCGGGAGGGCGGGAGACCCAGTACTTC.

The V call is TRBV5-4, the J call TRBJ1-1; D not resolved. Trimming left V 3 bases short and J 6 bases short, with 15 bases between. This CDR3 has 14 residues. The germline V gene has CDR1 SGHNT and CDR2 YYREEE (reference sequence). CDR3 bases: TGTGCCAGCAGCTACCACACAGACGGCGCTGAAGCTTTCTTT. Amino acid sequence: CASSYHTDGAEAFF.

This clone was counted a single time. This chain connects TRBV7-9 to TRBJ2-3, with 11 nucleotides matching TRBD2. The V segment lost 5 bases and the J segment 3 bases; nucleotides outside the gene matches: 4. Germline V CDR1 and CDR2: SEHNR, FQNEAQ (reference sequence). The CDR3 consists of 15 residues. The CDR3 is CASSLTSGRTDTQYF. The DNA of the CDR3 is TGTGCCAGCAGCCTCACTAGCGGGAGAACAGATACGCAGTATTTT.

V gene TRBV11-2 combines with J gene TRBJ2-3; D is uncertain. V gave up 0 bases and J gave up 4 bases, with 5 bases separating them. CDR3 length: 13 amino acids. The germline V gene encodes CDR1 SGHAT and CDR2 FQNNGV. As DNA, the CDR3 is TGTGCCAGCAGCTTAGAGGGCCCAGATACGCAGTATTTT. This gives the protein CASSLEGPDTQYF.

The CDR3 protein is CASSRRDRGRNTIYF. The DNA of the CDR3 is TGTGCCAGCAGTCGCCGGGACAGGGGAAGGAACACCATATATTTT. J is TRBJ1-3 and V is TRBV5-8, with 10 positions matching TRBD1. Germline V gene sequence: CDR1 SGHTS, CDR2 YDEGEE. The CDR3 has 15 amino acids. V was pared by 5 bases and J by 7 bases, with 9 bases of the junction left unmatched. Variable domain in full (rest from reference TRBV5-8 and TRBJ1-3): EAGVTQSPTHLIKTRGQQATLRCSPISGHTSVYWYQQALGLGLQFLLWYDEGEERNRGNFPPRFSGRQFPNYSSELNVNALELEDSALYLCASSRRDRGRNTIYFGEGSWLTVV.